The 19 T cell receptor beta chains below were found in one sample sequenced in a study of beta chain features in type 1 diabetes. Their antigens remain unidentified. What was sequenced were expressed TCRB transcripts, since all of the isolated RNA had been reverse transcribed. Profiled with immunoSEQ multiplex PCR; TCRdb holds only in-frame clones, not every one. The sample has 300,000 or so clones; less than 15% are singletons. The study's findings and limits: When Type 1 diabetes patients were examined, their TCRB CDR3s proved moderately but significantly shorter in all four CD4+ subsets.

The sequenced material came from naive CD4+ T cells from blood. All receptors come from a woman between 18 and 29 years old with type 1 diabetes.

This rearrangement joins TRBV7-9 to TRBJ2-7, with TRBD2 as a possible D gene (6 bases). V was cut by 5 bases and J by 1 base, with 18 bases left in between. Germline CDR1 reads SEHNR; CDR2 reads FQNEAQ (reference sequence). The CDR3 is 16 amino acids. Here the CDR3 DNA reads TGTGCCAGCAGCCCCGCGGGGCCCAAATTTTCCTACGAGCAGTACGTC. Residues: CASSPAGPKFSYEQYV.

This clone was detected only a few times. The rearrangement joins TRBV7-9 to TRBJ2-7; D remains ambiguous. Trimming took 3 bases from V and 2 from J, leaving 5 bases between them. CDR1 is SEHNR, CDR2 FQNEAQ, per germline (reference sequence). There are 12 residues in the CDR3. CDR3 in amino acids: CASSFITYEQYF. Here the CDR3 DNA reads TGTGCCAGCAGCTTTATAACCTACGAGCAGTACTTC.

The rearrangement joins TRBV29-1 to TRBJ2-3; a possible D gene is TRBD1 (7 bases). The CDR3 loop spans 15 amino acids. Germline CDR1 reads SQVTM; CDR2 reads ANQGSEA. The ends were cut back, 7 bases at V and 0 bases at J, with 17 bases in the middle. CDR3 loop: CSAGGRDWSTDTQYF. Here the CDR3 DNA reads TGCAGCGCAGGGGGTCGGGACTGGAGCACAGATACGCAGTATTTT.

A few counts support this clone. V gene TRBV7-9 combines with J gene TRBJ1-2, with 10 bases matching TRBD1. Per the germline V gene, CDR1 is SEHNR and CDR2 is FQNEAQ (reference sequence). There are 16 residues in the CDR3. J was trimmed by 7 bases and V by 8 bases; bases with no gene match: 16. The CDR3 sequence: CASLGVGTGDVRGYTF. CDR3 in DNA: TGTGCCAGCTTGGGGGTCGGGACAGGGGATGTGCGTGGCTACACCTTC.

A few counts support this clone. The chain combines TRBV12-5 with TRBJ1-5, with a weak D call TRBD1 (6 bases). In germline, CDR1 is LGHNT, CDR2 FRNRAP. The CDR3 consists of 15 residues. V was pared by 4 bases and J by 7 bases, with 17 bases between. The CDR3 coding sequence is TGTGCTAGTGGTTCCCGAACAGGGTCTCTCCAGCCCCAGCATTTT. This sequence encodes CASGSRTGSLQPQHF.

This chain joins TRBV18 and TRBJ2-7; no definite D call. The CDR3 loop spans 12 amino acids. CDR1 and CDR2 from the germline V gene are KGHSH and LQKENI. V gave up 3 bases and J gave up 7 bases, with 10 bases separating them. The CDR3 DNA is TGTGCCAGCTCACCTGGTCAGGCTGAGCAGTACGTC. This translates into CASSPGQAEQYV.

This chain links TRBV21-1 with TRBJ2-4; TRBD2, the table's D call, was not compared with the DNA. TRBV21-1 is a recognized pseudogene. CDR3 length: 18 amino acids. CDR3 loop: CASRSGTSGGGVRDIQYF. The CDR3 DNA follows: TGTGCCAGCAGGTCCGGGACTAGCGGAGGCGGAGTGCGGGACATTCAGTACTTC.

The chain combines TRBV28 with TRBJ2-1; TRBD2 might be the D (6 bases). The V gene's germline CDR1 is MDHEN and CDR2 SYDVKM. Deletions cut 6 bases from V and 9 bases from J, with 21 bases between. The length of the CDR3 is 15 residues. CDR3 sequence reads: CASSPPGPRRGEQFF. The CDR3 DNA sequence: TGTGCCAGCAGCCCTCCGGGGCCCCGGAGGGGTGAGCAGTTCTTC.

A few counts support this clone. V usage is TRBV4-1 and J usage is TRBJ1-2; 8 bases are a match to TRBD1. Germline V gene data show CDR1 as MGHRA and CDR2 as YSYEKL. J was trimmed by 1 base and V by 2 bases; bases with no gene match: 3. The CDR3 contains 15 residues. CDR3 sequence (DNA): TGCGCCAGCAGCCAACGGACAGGGTATAACTATGGCTACACCTTC. As protein: CASSQRTGYNYGYTF.

V is TRBV18 and J is TRBJ2-3; weak D call: TRBD2 (5 bases). V lost 1 base, J lost 4 bases, and 12 bases lay in between. The CDR3 extends over 15 amino acids. Germline assignment: CDR1 KGHSH and CDR2 LQKENI. CDR3 coding DNA: TGTGCCAGCTCACCACTCGGGGTGGCGGCAGATACGCAGTATTTT. It yields the protein CASSPLGVAADTQYF.

Only a few counts were recorded for this clone. J is TRBJ2-2 and V is TRBV27, with TRBD2 matching 8 bases. Germline V gene lookup returns CDR1 MNHEY and CDR2 SMNVEV (reference sequence). The V gene end was trimmed by 6 bases and the J gene end by 5 bases; junction bases not matched to a gene: 5. The CDR3 contains 14 residues. The CDR3 bases are TGTGCCAGCAGAGGACTAGCAGGGACCGGGGAGCTGTTTTTT. Translated: CASRGLAGTGELFF.

The chain is built from TRBV13 and TRBJ2-5, with 7 nucleotides matching TRBD1. Germline V lookup: CDR1 PRHDT, CDR2 FYEKMQ (reference sequence). The CDR3 runs 14 residues. The V segment lost 10 bases and the J segment 3 bases; nucleotides outside the gene matches: 11. CDR3 sequence (DNA): TGTGCCACCAAGAGGACAGGAGTGAAAGAGACCCAGTACTTC. This codes for CATKRTGVKETQYF.

This clone was detected a few times. J is TRBJ2-1 and V is TRBV9; 13 positions agree with TRBD2. The germline CDR1 and CDR2 sequences are SGDLS and YYNGEE. This CDR3 is 17 amino acids long. V was clipped by 0 bases and J by 4 bases; unmatched bases: 4. CDR3 nucleotide sequence: TGTGCCAGCAGCGTAGATGGGACTAGCGGGACATACAATGAGCAGTTCTTC. Translated, it gives CASSVDGTSGTYNEQFF.

This clone was found a few times. The J gene is TRBJ1-2, the V gene TRBV11-3, with D possibly being TRBD1 (5 bases). The germline gives CDR1 SGHNT, CDR2 YENEEA. V lost 1 base, J lost 4 bases, and 13 bases lay in between. The CDR3 runs 15 residues. The CDR3 nucleotides read TGTGCCAGCAGCTTAGGCGGTCAGGGAGGCTATGGCTACACCTTC. This codes for CASSLGGQGGYGYTF.

This clone was found a few times. The chain uses TRBV6-5 and TRBJ1-4; no firm D call. CDR3 length: 13 residues. Per germline, CDR1 MNHEY and CDR2 SVGAGI. Trimming shortened V by 7 bases and J by 8 bases, and 14 bases separated the two germline ends. CDR3 in amino acids: CASTTFLGEKLFF. The CDR3 nucleotides are TGTGCCAGCACCACCTTCCTCGGGGAAAAACTGTTTTTT.

Only a few counts were recorded for this clone. The V gene is TRBV5-1, the J gene TRBJ2-1, with D possibly being TRBD1 (6 bases). Trimming stripped 2 bases from V and 8 bases from J, with 11 bases between. Looked up from germline, CDR1 is SGHRS and CDR2 is YFSETQ. This CDR3 region has 13 residues. CDR3 loop: CASSFRGGDEQFF. The DNA for the CDR3 is TGCGCCAGCAGCTTCAGGGGTGGAGATGAGCAGTTCTTC.

The rearrangement uses TRBV28 and TRBJ1-2, with 8 bases that match TRBD1. Germline V CDR1 and CDR2: MDHEN, SYDVKM. There are 13 residues in the CDR3. The ends lost 6 bases at V and 6 bases at J; junction bases unmatched: 6. CDR3 region: CASRRQGLNGYTF. The CDR3 DNA reads TGTGCCAGCAGACGACAGGGGCTCAATGGCTACACCTTC.

This clone was picked up one time. Germline is not matched at one junction end, which may reflect a read error. The rearrangement joins TRBV4-1 to TRBJ1-5; D is ambiguous. Germline V lookup: CDR1 MGHRA, CDR2 YSYEKL. This CDR3 spans 16 amino acids. The chain's CDR3 is CASSQGVSYSNHPQHF. As DNA, the CDR3 is TGCGCCAGCAGCCAAGGTGTCAGCTATAGCAATCACCCCCAGCATTTT.

The chain joins TRBV10-3 to TRBJ2-1; TRBD1 agrees at 9 bases. V trimming: 4 bases; J trimming: 8 bases; junction bases outside the gene matches: 6. Germline loops: CDR1 ENHRY, CDR2 SYGVKD. The CDR3 has 14 amino acids. The chain's CDR3 is CAISASTGGDEQFF. For the CDR3, the DNA is TGTGCCATCAGTGCCTCAACAGGGGGCGATGAGCAGTTCTTC.